This TCR beta chain was profiled in a study of T cells after somatic rescue of genetic block. CDR3 length: 12 residues. The V gene lost 1 base and the J gene lost 1 base, with 0 bases spanning the gap. Germline V gives CDR1 SGHVS, CDR2 FNYEAQ. This clone came up once. The table came from immunoSEQ multiplex PCR; TCRdb's copy has only in-frame clones and leaves some out. Of around 50,000 clones listed, 90% to 96% are singletons. Sequencing was carried out using peripheral blood mononuclear cells (PBMCs). This chain links TRBV7-6 with TRBJ2-3; D is unresolved. This receptor was identified in a child less than two years old. In DNA, the CDR3 is TGTGCCAGCAGCTTAGGCACAGATACGCAGTATTTT. It codes for CASSLGTDTQYF. Supplemented by reference TRBV7-6 and TRBJ2-3, the full variable domain reads GAGVSQSPRYKVTKRGQDVALRCDPISGHVSLYWYRQALGQGPEFLTYFNYEAQQDKSGLPNDRFSAERPEGSISTLTIQRTEQRDSAMYRCASSLGTDTQYFGPGTRLTVL.